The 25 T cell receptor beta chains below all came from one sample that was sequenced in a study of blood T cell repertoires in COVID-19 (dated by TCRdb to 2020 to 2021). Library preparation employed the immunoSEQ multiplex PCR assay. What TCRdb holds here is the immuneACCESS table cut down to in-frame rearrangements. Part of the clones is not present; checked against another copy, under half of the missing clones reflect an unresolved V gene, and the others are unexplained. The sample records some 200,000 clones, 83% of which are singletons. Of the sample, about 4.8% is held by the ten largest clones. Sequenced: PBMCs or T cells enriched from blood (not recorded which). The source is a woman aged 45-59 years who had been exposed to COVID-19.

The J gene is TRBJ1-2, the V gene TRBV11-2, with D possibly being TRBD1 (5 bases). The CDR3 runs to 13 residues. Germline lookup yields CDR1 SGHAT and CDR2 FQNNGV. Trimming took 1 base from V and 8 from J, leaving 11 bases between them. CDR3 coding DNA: TGTGCCAGCAGCTTAGTGAACCGGGGGGGCTACACCTTC. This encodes CASSLVNRGGYTF.

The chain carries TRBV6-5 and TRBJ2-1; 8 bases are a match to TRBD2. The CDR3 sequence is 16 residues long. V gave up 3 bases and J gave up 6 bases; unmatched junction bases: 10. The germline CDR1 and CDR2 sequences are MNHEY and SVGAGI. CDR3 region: CASSYLGTRVGNEQFF. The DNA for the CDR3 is TGTGCCAGCAGTTATCTGGGGACTAGGGTCGGCAATGAGCAGTTCTTC.

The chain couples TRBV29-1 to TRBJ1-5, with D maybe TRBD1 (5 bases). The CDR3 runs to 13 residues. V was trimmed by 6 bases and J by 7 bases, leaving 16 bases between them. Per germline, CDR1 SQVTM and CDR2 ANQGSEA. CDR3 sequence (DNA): TGCAGCGTGGGAGCCGGGGGAGGGCAGCCCCAGCATTTT. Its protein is CSVGAGGGQPQHF.

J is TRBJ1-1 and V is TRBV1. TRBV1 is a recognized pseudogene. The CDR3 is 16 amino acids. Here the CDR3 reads CTSSRAPYWLEIEAFF. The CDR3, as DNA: TGCACCAGCAGCCGAGCCCCCTATTGGTTAGAGATTGAAGCTTTCTTT.

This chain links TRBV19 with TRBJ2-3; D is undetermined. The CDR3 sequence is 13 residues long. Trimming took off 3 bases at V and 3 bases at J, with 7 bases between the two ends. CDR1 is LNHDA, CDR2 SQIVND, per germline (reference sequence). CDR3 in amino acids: CASSITGTDTQYF. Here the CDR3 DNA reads TGTGCCAGTAGTATTACCGGGACAGATACGCAGTATTTT. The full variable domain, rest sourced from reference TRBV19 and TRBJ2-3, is DGGITQSPKYLFRKEGQNVTLSCEQNLNHDAMYWYRQDPGQGLRLIYYSQIVNDFQKGDIAEGYSVSREKKESFPLTVTSAQKNPTAFYLCASSITGTDTQYFGPGTRLTVL.

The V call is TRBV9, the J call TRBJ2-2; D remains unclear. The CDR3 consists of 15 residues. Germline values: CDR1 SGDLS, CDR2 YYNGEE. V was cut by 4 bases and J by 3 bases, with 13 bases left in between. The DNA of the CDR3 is TGTGCCAGCAGCTTCACCCCCGGGTACACCGGGGAGCTGTTTTTT. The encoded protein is CASSFTPGYTGELFF.

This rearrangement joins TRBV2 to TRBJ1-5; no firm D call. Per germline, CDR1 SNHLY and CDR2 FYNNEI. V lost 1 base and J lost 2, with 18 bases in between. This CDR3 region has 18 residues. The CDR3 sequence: CASSEGRLAAEGNQPQHF. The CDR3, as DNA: TGTGCCAGCAGTGAAGGTCGGCTCGCGGCCGAGGGCAATCAGCCCCAGCATTTT.

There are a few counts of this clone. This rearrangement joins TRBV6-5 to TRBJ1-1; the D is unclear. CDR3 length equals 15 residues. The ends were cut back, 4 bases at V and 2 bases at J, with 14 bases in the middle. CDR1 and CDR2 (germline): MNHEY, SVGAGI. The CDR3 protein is CASSSPSRPNTEAFF. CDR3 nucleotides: TGTGCCAGCAGTTCCCCCAGCAGGCCCAACACTGAAGCTTTCTTT.

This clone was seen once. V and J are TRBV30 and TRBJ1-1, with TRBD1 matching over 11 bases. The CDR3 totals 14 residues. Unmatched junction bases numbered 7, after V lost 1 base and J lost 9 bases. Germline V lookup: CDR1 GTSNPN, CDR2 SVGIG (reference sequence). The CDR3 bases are TGTGCCTGGAGTGAGATAGGACAGGGGGCAAAAGCTTTCTTT. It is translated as CAWSEIGQGAKAFF.

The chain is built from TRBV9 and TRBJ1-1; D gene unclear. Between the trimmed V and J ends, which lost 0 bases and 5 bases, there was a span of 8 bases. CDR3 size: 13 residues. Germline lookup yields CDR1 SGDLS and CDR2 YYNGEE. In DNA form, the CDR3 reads TGTGCCAGCAGCGTAGATACGGGGACTGAAGCTTTCTTT. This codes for CASSVDTGTEAFF.

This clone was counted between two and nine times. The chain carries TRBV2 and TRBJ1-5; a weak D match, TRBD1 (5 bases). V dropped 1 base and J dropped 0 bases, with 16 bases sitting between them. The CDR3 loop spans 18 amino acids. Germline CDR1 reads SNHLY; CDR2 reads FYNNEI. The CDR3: CASSEGRAGGYSNQPQHF. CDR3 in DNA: TGTGCCAGCAGTGAAGGTCGCGCGGGGGGATATAGCAATCAGCCCCAGCATTTT.

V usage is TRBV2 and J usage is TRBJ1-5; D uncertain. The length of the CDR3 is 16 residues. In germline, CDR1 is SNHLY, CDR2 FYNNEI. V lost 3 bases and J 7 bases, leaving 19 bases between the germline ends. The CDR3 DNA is TGTGCCAGCAGTGACCCGTCGGGGAAGAAACCCCAGCCCCAGCATTTT. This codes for CASSDPSGKKPQPQHF.

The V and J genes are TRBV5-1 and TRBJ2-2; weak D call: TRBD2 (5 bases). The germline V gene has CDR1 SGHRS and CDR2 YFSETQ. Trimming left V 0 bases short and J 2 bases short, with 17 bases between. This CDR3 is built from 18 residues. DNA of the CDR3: TGCGCCAGCAGCTTGGGAATCGGAGGCAGAATAAACACCGGGGAGCTGTTTTTT. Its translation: CASSLGIGGRINTGELFF.

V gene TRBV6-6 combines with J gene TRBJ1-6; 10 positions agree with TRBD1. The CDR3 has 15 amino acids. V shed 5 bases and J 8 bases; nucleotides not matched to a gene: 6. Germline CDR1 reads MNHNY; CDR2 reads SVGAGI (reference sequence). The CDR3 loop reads CASSNPGQGYSPLHF. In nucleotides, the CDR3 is TGTGCCAGCAGTAATCCGGGACAGGGGTATTCACCCCTCCACTTT.

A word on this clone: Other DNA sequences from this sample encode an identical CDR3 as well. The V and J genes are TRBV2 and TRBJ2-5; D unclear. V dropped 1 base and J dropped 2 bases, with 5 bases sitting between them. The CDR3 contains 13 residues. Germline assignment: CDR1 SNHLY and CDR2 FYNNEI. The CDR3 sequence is CASSEGRQETQYF. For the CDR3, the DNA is TGTGCCAGCAGTGAAGGCAGGCAAGAGACCCAGTACTTC.

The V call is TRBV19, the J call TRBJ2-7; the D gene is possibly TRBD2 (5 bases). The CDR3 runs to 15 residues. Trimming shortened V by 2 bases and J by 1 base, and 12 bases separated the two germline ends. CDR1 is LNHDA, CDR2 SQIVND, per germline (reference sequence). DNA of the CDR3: TGTGCCAGTAGTATACGGGGTGGCCTTTCCTACGAGCAGTACTTC. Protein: CASSIRGGLSYEQYF.

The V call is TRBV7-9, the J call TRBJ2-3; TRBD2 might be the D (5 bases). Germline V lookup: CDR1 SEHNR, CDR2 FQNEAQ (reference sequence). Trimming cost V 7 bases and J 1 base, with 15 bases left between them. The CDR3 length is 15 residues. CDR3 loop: CASTNGVVRTDTQYF. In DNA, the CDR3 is TGTGCCAGCACCAACGGGGTCGTGCGCACAGATACGCAGTATTTT. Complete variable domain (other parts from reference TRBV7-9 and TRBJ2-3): DTGVSQNPRHKITKRGQNVTFRCDPISEHNRLYWYRQTLGQGPEFLTYFQNEAQLEKSRLLSDRFSAERPKGSFSTLEIQRTEQGDSAMYLCASTNGVVRTDTQYFGPGTRLTVL.

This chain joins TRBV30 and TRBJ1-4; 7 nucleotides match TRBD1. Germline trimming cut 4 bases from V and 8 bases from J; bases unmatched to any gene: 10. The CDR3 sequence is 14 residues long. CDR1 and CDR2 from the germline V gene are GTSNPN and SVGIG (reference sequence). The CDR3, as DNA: TGTGCCTGGAACCTACAGGGGTTATGGGAAAAACTGTTTTTT. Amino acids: CAWNLQGLWEKLFF.

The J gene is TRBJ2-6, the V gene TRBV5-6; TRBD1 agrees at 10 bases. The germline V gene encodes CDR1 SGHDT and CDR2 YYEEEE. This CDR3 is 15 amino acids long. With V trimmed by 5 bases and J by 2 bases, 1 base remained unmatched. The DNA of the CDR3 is TGTGCCAGCAGGACAGGGGGCCCTGGGGCCAACGTCCTGACTTTC. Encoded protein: CASRTGGPGANVLTF.

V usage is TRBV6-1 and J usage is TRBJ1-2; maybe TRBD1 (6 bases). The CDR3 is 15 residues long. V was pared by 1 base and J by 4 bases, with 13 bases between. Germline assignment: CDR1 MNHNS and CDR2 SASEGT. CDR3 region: CASSEVGGGGYGYTF. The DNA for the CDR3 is TGTGCCAGCAGTGAAGTCGGGGGCGGGGGCTATGGCTACACCTTC.

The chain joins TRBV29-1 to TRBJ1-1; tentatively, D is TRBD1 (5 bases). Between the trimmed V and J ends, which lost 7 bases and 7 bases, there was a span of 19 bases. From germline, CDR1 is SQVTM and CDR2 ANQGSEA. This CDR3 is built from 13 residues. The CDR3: CSAGGGSSFEAFF. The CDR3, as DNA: TGCAGCGCTGGGGGGGGGTCCTCCTTTGAAGCTTTCTTT.

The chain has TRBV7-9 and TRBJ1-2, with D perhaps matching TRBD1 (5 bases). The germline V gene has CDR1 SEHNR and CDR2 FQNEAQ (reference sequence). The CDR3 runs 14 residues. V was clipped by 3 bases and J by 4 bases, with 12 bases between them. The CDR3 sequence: CASSFREFGYGYTF. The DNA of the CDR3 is TGTGCCAGCAGCTTCAGGGAATTTGGCTATGGCTACACCTTC.

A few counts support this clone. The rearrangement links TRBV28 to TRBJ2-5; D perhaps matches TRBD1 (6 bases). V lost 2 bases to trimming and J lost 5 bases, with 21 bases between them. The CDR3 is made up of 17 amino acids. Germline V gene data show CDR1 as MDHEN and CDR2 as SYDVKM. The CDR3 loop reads CASSLLGAGASGETQYF. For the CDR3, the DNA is TGTGCCAGCAGTTTACTCGGGGCAGGGGCCTCGGGGGAGACCCAGTACTTC.

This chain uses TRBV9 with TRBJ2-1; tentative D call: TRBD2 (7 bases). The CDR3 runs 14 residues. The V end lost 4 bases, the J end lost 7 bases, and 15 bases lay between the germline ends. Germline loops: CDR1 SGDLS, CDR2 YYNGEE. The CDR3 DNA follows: TGTGCCAGCAGCCGGAGGGGGGGGGAGAATGAGCAGTTCTTC. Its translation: CASSRRGGENEQFF.

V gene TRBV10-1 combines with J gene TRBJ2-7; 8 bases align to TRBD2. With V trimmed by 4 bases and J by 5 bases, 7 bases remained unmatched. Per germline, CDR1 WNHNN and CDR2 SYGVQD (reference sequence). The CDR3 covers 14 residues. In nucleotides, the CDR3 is TGCGCCAGCAGTGCCGGGGGGGAGAGCCACGAGCAGTACTTC. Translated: CASSAGGESHEQYF.